This T cell receptor (beta chain) was sequenced in a study of Graves' ophthalmopathy and Graves' hyperthyroidism. Hyperthyroidism cases were recent diagnoses of under 2 months' duration in people aged 18 to 65. Exclusion criteria comprised other autoimmune diseases, uncontrolled infections, pregnancy or lactation in patients. The diagnosis was founded upon clinical symptoms, serum thyroxine, TRAb, thyroid ultrasound and orbital computed tomography. The CDR3 has 14 residues. V lost 6 bases and J lost 1, with 12 bases in between. Germline V gene sequence: CDR1 MNHEY, CDR2 SVGAGI. As the template, RNA transcripts were used to amplify TCR beta CDR3 regions. Amplification began with first-round RT-PCR using HTBI primers, then second-round multiplex PCR was performed. Using its own MiXCR run on the multiplex PCR reads, TCRdb lists one record per CDR3 protein. In the table there are a few hundred thousand distinct CDR3 sequences, about two fifths of which are singletons.

At least ten counts were recorded for this clonotype. The target antigen is unknown. Study-wide findings and caveats: As the model predicted ophthalmopathy progression, it achieved a sensitivity of 70% to 71% and a specificity of approximately 72%.

Material for sequencing was peripheral blood or thyroid tissue (not recorded which). This clonotype was obtained from an adult man with Graves' hyperthyroidism. The chain employs TRBV6-5 and TRBJ1-2; D is undetermined. The CDR3 region has the DNA TGTGCCAGCAGGAACCCACCAAGTAACTATGGCTACACCTTC. It yields the protein CASRNPPSNYGYTF.